The rows below give T cell receptor beta chains drawn from one sample of a study of blood T cell repertoires in COVID-19. Some clones are missing from TCRdb's copy, which holds only in-frame ones; the method was immunoSEQ multiplex PCR. Of 93,000 or so clones listed, more than 70% are singletons. The sequenced material came from peripheral blood. The receptors originated from a woman in her sixties with acute or convalescent COVID-19. Both conserved end residues are part of each CDR3. The order of the fields is clone size, J gene, V gene, D gene, CDR3 protein, CDR3 DNA. A D gene is named only where the DNA matches it firmly. The listing skips clone size in some rows; elsewhere it reads once, few, many or a size class.

- | TRBJ1-2 | TRBV15 | - | CATSRGGVYGYTF | TGTGCCACCAGCAGAGGGGGGGTCTATGGCTACACCTTC
few | TRBJ1-2 | TRBV11-2 | - | CASSLFRGQSGYTF | TGTGCCAGCAGCTTATTCCGAGGGCAGAGTGGCTACACCTTC
- | TRBJ1-5 | TRBV2 | TRBD1 | CASRETGNNQPQHF | TGTGCCAGCAGGGAGACAGGGAACAATCAGCCCCAGCATTTT
once | TRBJ2-7 | TRBV10-3 | TRBD1 | CAISRTGGYEQYF | TGTGCCATCAGCCGGACAGGGGGGTACGAGCAGTACTTC
- | TRBJ1-1 | TRBV2 | - | CASRPGQNTEAFF | TGTGCCAGCAGACCGGGACAGAACACTGAAGCTTTCTTT
- | TRBJ1-1 | TRBV3-1/TRBV3-2 | TRBD1 | CASSIQGATEAFF | TGTGCCAGCAGCATACAGGGGGCAACTGAAGCTTTCTTT
- | TRBJ2-1 | TRBV5-1 | TRBD1 | CASSLDRQGALNAFNEQFF | TGCGCCAGCAGCTTGGACCGGCAGGGGGCCCTTAATGCCTTCAATGAGCAGTTCTTC
few | TRBJ1-1 | TRBV20-1 | TRBD1 | CSARQGTEAFF | TGCAGTGCTCGACAGGGGACTGAAGCTTTCTTT
- | TRBJ2-1 | TRBV7-2 | TRBD2 | CASSLAYRPGLAGGPYYNEQFF | TGTGCCAGCAGCTTAGCCTATCGCCCGGGACTAGCGGGAGGGCCGTACTACAATGAGCAGTTCTTC
- | TRBJ2-2 | TRBV3-1/TRBV3-2 | TRBD2 | CASSQGTSGRATGELFF | TGTGCCAGCAGTCAAGGGACTAGCGGGAGAGCCACCGGGGAGCTGTTTTTT
- | TRBJ2-1 | TRBV5-1 | TRBD2 | CASSLDSSGLDEQFF | TGCGCCAGCAGCTTGGATTCTAGCGGGTTGGATGAGCAGTTCTTC
- | TRBJ1-1 | TRBV3-1/TRBV3-2 | - | CASSQLVGSSEAFF | TGTGCCAGCAGCCAACTCGTCGGGTCTTCTGAAGCTTTCTTT
- | TRBJ2-1 | TRBV24-1 | - | CATSDPDRYEQFF | TGTGCCACCAGTGACCCAGACAGGTATGAGCAGTTCTTC
- | TRBJ1-4 | TRBV19 | - | CASSTGESAGNEKLFF | TGTGCCAGTAGCACCGGGGAGAGCGCGGGTAATGAAAAACTGTTTTTT
- | TRBJ1-2 | TRBV19 | TRBD1 | CASSSGTARSSYTF | TGTGCCAGTAGTTCCGGGACAGCCCGGTCCAGCTACACCTTC
- | TRBJ2-1 | TRBV2 | - | CASSKGVLDYEQFF | TGTGCCAGCAGTAAAGGGGTTTTAGACTATGAGCAGTTCTTC
- | TRBJ1-1 | TRBV3-1/TRBV3-2 | TRBD1 | CASSFWGDRNPEAFF | TGTGCCAGCAGCTTCTGGGGGGACAGGAACCCTGAAGCTTTCTTT
- | TRBJ1-5 | TRBV6-5 | - | CASSPNSNQPQHF | TGTGCCAGCAGTCCAAATAGCAATCAGCCCCAGCATTTT